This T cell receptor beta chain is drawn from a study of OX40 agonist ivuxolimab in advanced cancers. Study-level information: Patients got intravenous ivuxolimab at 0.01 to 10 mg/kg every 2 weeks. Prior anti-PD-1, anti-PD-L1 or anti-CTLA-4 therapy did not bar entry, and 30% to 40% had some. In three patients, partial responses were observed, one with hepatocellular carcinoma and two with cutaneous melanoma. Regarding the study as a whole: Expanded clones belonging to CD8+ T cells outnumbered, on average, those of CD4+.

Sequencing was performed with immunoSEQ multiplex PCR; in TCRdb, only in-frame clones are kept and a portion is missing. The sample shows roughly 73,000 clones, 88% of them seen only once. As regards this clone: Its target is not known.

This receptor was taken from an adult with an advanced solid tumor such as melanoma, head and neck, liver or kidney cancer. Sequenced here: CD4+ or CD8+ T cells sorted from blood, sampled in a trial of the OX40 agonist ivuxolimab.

The CDR3 DNA sequence: TGTGCCACCTCCTCCCGGGGTGAAAAACTGTTTTTT. Amino acids: CATSSRGEKLFF. The chain combines TRBV10-3 with TRBJ1-4; D is unclear. From germline, CDR1 is ENHRY and CDR2 SYGVKD. Trimming took off 10 bases at V and 7 bases at J, with 13 bases between the two ends. This CDR3 contains 12 residues.